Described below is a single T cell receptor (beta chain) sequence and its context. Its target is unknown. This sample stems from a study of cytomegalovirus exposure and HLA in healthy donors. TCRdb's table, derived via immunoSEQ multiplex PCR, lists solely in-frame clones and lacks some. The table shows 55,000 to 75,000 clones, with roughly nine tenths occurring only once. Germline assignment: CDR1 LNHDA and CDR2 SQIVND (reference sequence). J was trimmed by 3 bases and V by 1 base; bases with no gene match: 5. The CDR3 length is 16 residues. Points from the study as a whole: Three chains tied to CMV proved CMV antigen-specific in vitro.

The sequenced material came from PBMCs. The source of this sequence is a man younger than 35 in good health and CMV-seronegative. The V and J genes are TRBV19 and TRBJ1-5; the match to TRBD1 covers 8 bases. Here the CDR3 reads CASSIGTGLNNQPQHF. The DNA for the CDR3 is TGTGCCAGTAGTATAGGGACAGGGTTGAACAATCAGCCCCAGCATTTT. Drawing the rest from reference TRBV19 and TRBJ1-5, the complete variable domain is DGGITQSPKYLFRKEGQNVTLSCEQNLNHDAMYWYRQDPGQGLRLIYYSQIVNDFQKGDIAEGYSVSREKKESFPLTVTSAQKNPTAFYLCASSIGTGLNNQPQHFGDGTRLSIL.